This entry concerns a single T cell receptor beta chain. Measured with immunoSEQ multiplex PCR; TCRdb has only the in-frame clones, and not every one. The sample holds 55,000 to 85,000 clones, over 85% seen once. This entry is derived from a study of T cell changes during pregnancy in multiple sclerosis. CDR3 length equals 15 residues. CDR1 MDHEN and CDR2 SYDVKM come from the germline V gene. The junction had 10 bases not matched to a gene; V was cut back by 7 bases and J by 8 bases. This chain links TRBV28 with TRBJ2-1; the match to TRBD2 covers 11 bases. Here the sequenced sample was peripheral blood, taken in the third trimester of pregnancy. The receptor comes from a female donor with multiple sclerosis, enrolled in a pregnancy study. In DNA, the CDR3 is TGTGCCAGCATCCCCGGGCTAGCGGGAGGTGATGAGCAGTTCTTC. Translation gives CASIPGLAGGDEQFF.